This T cell receptor (beta chain) was observed in a study of cytomegalovirus exposure and HLA in healthy donors. Study conclusions and caveats: Reports indicated that the classifier achieved high specificity and sensitivity in diagnosing cytomegalovirus status. The study found most TCR sequences rare, yet found some public TCRs in many donors.

Notes on this clone: The antigen is undetermined.

With 60 Vbeta and 13 Jbeta primers, the PCR was carried out. The data were produced by immunoSEQ multiplex PCR, yet TCRdb's version contains in-frame clones alone and is incomplete. The sample table includes approximately 52,000 clones. Germline V gene data show CDR1 as KGHSH and CDR2 as LQKENI. V lost 3 bases, J lost 4 bases, and 12 bases lay in between. There are 14 residues in the CDR3. The TCR originated in a woman aged 60-70 years in good health and CMV-seropositive. Sequencing was done on a sample of PBMCs. The rearrangement uses TRBV18 and TRBJ1-1; weak D call: TRBD1 (5 bases). As DNA, the CDR3 is TGTGCCAGCTCACCCCAGGGAAGTAGCACTGAAGCTTTCTTT. As protein: CASSPQGSSTEAFF.